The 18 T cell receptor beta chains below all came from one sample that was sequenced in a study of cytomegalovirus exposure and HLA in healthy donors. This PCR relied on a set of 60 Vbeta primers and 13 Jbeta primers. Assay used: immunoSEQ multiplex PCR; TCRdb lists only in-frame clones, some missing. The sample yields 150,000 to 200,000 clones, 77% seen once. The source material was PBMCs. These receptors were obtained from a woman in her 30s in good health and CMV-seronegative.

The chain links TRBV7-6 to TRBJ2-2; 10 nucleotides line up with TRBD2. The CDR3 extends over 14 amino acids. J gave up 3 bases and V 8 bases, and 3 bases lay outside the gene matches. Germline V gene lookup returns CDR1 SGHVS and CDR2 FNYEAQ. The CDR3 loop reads CASLAGDYTGELFF. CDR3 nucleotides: TGTGCCAGCCTAGCGGGAGACTACACCGGGGAGCTGTTTTTT.

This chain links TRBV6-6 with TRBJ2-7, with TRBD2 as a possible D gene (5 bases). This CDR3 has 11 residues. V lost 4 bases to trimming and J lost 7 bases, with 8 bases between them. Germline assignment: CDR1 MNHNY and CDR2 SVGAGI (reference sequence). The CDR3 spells CASSWTGEQYF. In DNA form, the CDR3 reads TGTGCCAGCAGTTGGACGGGGGAGCAGTACTTC.

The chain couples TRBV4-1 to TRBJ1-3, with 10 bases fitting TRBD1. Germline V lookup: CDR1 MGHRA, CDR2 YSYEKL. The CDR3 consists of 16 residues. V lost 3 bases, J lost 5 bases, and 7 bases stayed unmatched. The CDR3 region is CASSQTPGQGRNTIYF. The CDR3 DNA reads TGCGCCAGCAGCCAGACCCCGGGACAGGGGAGAAACACCATATATTTT.

CDR3 residues: CASSLRGGNTIYF. As DNA, the CDR3 is TGTGCCAGCAGTTTACGAGGGGGAAACACCATATATTTT. V usage is TRBV28 and J usage is TRBJ1-3; D not resolved. V was shortened by 2 bases and J by 4 bases, with 6 bases between the two germline ends. Per germline, CDR1 MDHEN and CDR2 SYDVKM. The CDR3 has 13 amino acids. The full variable domain, rest sourced from reference TRBV28 and TRBJ1-3, is DVKVTQSSRYLVKRTGEKVFLECVQDMDHENMFWYRQDPGLGLRLIYFSYDVKMKEKGDIPEGYSVSREKKERFSLILESASTNQTSMYLCASSLRGGNTIYFGEGSWLTVV.

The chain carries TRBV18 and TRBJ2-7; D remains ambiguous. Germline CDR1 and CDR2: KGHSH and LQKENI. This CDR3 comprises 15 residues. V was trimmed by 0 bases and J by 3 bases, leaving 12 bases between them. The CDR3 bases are TGTGCCAGCTCACCACCGTCCAGGCCGAACTACGAGCAGTACTTC. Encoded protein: CASSPPSRPNYEQYF.

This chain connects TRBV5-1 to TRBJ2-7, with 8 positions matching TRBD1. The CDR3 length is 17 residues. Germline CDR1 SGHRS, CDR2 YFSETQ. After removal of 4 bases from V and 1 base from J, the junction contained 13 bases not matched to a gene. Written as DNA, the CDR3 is TGCGCCAGCAGCCCGGGGCGGGACAGGCATTTTTCCTACGAGCAGTACTTC. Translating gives CASSPGRDRHFSYEQYF. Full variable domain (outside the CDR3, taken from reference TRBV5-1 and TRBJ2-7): KAGVTQTPRYLIKTRGQQVTLSCSPISGHRSVSWYQQTPGQGLQFLFEYFSETQRNKGNFPGRFSGRQFSNSRSEMNVSTLELGDSALYLCASSPGRDRHFSYEQYFGPGTRLTVT.

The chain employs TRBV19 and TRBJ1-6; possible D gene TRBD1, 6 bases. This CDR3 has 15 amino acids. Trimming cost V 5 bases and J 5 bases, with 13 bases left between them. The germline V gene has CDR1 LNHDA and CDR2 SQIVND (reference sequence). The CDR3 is CASSEGVRDNSPLHF. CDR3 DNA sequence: TGTGCCAGTAGTGAGGGGGTAAGGGATAATTCACCCCTCCACTTT.

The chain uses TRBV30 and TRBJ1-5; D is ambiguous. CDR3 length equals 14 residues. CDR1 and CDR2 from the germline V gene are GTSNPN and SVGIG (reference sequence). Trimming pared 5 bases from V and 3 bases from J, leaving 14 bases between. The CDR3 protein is CAWGGISTNQPQHF. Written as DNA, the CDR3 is TGTGCCTGGGGAGGGATAAGTACCAATCAGCCCCAGCATTTT.

CDR3 nucleotide sequence: TGCGCCAGCAGCCAAGGACAGGGTAACATTCAGTACTTC. Translated: CASSQGQGNIQYF. The genes are TRBV4-1 and TRBJ2-4; 7 bases line up with TRBD1. The V segment lost 1 base and the J segment 7 bases; nucleotides outside the gene matches: 1. CDR1 is MGHRA, CDR2 YSYEKL, per germline. The CDR3 covers 13 residues.

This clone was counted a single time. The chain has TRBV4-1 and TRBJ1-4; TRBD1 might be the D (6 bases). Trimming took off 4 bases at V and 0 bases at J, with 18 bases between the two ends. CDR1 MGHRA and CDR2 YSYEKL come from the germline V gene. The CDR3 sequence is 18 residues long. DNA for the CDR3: TGCGCCAGCAGCCGCCTAGGGGGGGCCCTTGCAACTAATGAAAAACTGTTTTTT. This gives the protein CASSRLGGALATNEKLFF.

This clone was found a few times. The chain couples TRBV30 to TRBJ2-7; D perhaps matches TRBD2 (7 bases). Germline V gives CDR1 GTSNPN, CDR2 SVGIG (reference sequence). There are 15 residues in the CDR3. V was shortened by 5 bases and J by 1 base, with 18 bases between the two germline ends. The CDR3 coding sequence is TGTGCCTGGGGGGAGGGGGGGGGACTGTCCTACGAGCAGTACTTC. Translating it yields CAWGEGGGLSYEQYF.

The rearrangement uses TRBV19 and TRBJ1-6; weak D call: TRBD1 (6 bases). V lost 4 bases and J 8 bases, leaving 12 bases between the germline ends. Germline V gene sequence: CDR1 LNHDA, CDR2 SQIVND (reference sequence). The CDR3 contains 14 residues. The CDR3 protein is CASSTIQGYSPLHF. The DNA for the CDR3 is TGTGCCAGTAGTACGATACAGGGATATTCACCCCTCCACTTT.

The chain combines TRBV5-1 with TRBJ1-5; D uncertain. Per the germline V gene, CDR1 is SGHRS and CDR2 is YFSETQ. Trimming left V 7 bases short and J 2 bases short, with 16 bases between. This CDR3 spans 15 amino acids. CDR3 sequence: CASRPGYRGNQPQHF. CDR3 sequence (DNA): TGCGCCAGCCGGCCCGGCTACAGAGGCAATCAGCCCCAGCATTTT. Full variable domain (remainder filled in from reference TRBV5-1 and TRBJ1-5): KAGVTQTPRYLIKTRGQQVTLSCSPISGHRSVSWYQQTPGQGLQFLFEYFSETQRNKGNFPGRFSGRQFSNSRSEMNVSTLELGDSALYLCASRPGYRGNQPQHFGDGTRLSIL.

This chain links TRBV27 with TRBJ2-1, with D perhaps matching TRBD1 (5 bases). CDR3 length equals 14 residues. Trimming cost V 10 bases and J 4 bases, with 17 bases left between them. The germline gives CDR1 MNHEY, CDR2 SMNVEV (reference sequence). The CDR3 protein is CATGLPQGYNEQFF. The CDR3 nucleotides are TGTGCCACAGGCCTACCGCAGGGTTACAATGAGCAGTTCTTC.

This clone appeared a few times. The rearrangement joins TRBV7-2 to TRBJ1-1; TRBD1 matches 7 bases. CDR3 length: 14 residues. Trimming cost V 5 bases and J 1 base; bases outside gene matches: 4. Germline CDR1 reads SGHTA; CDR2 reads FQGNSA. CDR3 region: CASSRDRANTEAFF. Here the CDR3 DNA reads TGTGCCAGCAGCCGTGACAGGGCGAACACTGAAGCTTTCTTT.

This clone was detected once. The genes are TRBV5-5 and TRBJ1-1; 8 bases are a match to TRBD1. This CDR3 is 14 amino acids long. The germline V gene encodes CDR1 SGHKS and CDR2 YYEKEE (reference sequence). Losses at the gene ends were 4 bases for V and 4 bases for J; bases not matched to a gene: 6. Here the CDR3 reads CASSRRQGSTEAFF. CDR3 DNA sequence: TGTGCCAGCAGCCGACGACAGGGGAGCACTGAAGCTTTCTTT.

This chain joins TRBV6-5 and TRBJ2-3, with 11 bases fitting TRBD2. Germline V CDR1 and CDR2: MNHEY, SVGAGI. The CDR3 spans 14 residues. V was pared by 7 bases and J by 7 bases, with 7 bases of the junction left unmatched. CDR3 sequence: CASKVAGGPNTQYF. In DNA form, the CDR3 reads TGTGCCAGCAAGGTAGCGGGGGGGCCTAATACGCAGTATTTT.

The CDR3 nucleotides read TGTGCCAGCAGCTCCAGGATAACAGGCTACAATGAGCAGTTCTTC. Translation gives CASSSRITGYNEQFF. The rearrangement links TRBV11-3 to TRBJ2-1, with a weak D call TRBD1 (5 bases). This CDR3 has 15 residues. Germline V gene data show CDR1 as SGHNT and CDR2 as YENEEA. The germline V and J ends were trimmed by 4 bases and 3 bases, with 13 bases remaining between them.